Following are 3 T cell receptor beta chains from one sample sequenced in a study of response to subunit inactivated influenza vaccine. TCRdb fed the RT-PCR reads into MiXCR, producing one record per CDR3 protein. Among fewer than 600,000 distinct CDR3 sequences listed, around 7.7% were seen once. Source: PBMCs from blood, taken less than 25 months after vaccination. The receptors here all came from a man between 50 and 69 years old who received an inactivated influenza vaccine.

The chain recombines TRBV20-1 with TRBJ1-6; 7 bases map to TRBD1. The trim removed 6 bases at V and 0 bases at J, leaving 5 bases unmatched. CDR1 DFQATT and CDR2 SNEGSKA come from the germline V gene (reference sequence). The CDR3 is 15 amino acids. In DNA form, the CDR3 reads TGCAGTGCCTCGACAGGGAGCTCCTATAATTCACCCCTCCACTTT. Amino acid sequence: CSASTGSSYNSPLHF.

This clonotype has a handful of counts. V usage is TRBV12-3 or TRBV12-4 and J usage is TRBJ2-1; no definite D call. The CDR3 runs to 12 residues. Trimming pared 5 bases from V and 10 bases from J, leaving 12 bases between. The CDR3 nucleotides read TGTGCCAGCAGTCCTGGCCTGGCAGAGCAGTTCTTC. This gives the protein CASSPGLAEQFF.

This clonotype was found a few times. The chain employs TRBV12-3 or TRBV12-4 and TRBJ2-5, with 7 nucleotides matching TRBD1. V was clipped by 8 bases and J by 1 base; unmatched bases: 7. The CDR3 is 14 amino acids. The CDR3 DNA reads TGTGCCAGCTCCCTCCAGGGGGTCCAAGAGACCCAGTACTTC. Its translation is CASSLQGVQETQYF.